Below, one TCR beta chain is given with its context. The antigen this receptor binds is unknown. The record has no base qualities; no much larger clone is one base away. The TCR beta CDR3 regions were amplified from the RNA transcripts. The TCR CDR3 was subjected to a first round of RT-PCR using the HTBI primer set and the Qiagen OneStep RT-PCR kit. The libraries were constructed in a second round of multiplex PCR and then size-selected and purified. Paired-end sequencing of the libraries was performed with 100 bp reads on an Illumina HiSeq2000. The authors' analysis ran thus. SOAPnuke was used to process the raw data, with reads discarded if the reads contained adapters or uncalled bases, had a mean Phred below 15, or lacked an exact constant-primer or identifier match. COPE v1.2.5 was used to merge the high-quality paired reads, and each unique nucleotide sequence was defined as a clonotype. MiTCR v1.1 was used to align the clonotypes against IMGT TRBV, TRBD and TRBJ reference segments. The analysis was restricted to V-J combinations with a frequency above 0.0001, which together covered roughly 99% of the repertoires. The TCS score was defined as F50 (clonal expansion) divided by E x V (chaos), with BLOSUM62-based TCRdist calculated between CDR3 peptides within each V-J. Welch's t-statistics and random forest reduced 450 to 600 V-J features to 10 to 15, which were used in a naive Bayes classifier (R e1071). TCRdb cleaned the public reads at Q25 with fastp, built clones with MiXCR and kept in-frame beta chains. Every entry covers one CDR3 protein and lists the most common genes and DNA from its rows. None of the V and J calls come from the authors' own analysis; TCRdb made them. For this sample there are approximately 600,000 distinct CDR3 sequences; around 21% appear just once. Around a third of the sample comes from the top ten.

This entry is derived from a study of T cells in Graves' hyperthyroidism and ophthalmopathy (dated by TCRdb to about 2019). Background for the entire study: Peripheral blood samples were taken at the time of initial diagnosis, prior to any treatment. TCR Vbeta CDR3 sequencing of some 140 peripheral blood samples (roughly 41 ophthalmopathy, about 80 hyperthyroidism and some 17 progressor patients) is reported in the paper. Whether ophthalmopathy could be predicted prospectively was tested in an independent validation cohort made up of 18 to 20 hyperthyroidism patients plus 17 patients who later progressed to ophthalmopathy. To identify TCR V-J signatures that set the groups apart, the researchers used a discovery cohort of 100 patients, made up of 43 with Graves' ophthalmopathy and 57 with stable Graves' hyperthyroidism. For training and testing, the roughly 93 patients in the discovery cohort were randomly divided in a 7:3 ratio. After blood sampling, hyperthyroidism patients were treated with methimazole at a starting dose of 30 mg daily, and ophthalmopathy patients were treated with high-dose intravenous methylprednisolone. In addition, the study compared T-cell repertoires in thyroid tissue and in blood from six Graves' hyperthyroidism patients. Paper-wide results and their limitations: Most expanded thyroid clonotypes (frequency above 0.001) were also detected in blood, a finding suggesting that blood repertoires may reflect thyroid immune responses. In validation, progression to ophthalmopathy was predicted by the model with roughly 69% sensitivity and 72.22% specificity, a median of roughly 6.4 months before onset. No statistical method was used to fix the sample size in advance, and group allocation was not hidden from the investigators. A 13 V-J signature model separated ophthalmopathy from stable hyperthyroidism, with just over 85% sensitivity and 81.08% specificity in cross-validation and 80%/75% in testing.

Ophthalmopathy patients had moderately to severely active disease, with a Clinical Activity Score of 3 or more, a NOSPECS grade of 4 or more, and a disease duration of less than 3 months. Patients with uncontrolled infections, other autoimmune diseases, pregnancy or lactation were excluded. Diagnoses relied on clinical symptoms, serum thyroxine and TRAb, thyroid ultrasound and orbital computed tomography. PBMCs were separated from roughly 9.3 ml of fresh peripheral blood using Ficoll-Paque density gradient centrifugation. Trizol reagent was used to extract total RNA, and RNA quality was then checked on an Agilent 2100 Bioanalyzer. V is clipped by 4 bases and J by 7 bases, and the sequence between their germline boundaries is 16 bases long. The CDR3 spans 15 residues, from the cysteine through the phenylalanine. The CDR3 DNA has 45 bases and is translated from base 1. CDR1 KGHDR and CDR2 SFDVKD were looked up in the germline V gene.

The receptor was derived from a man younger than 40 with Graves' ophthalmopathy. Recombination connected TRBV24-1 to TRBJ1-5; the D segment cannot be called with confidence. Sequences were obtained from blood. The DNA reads TGTGCCACCAGTGACCCCGCGTCACCCGGACAGCCCCAGCATTTT. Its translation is CATSDPASPGQPQHF.